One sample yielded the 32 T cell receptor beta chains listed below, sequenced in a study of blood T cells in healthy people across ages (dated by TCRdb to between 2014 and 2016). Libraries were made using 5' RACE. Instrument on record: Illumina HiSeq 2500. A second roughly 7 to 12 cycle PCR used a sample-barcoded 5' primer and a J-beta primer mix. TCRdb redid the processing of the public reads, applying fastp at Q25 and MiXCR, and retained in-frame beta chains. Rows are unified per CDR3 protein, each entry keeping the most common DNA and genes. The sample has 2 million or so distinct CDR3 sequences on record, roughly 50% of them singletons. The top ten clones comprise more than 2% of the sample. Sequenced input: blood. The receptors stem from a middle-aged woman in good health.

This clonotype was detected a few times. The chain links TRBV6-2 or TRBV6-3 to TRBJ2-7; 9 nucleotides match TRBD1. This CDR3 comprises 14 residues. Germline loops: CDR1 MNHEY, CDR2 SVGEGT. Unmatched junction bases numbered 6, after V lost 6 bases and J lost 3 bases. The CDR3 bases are TGTGCCAGCAGACCTACAGGGGGCGGCTACGAGCAGTACTTC. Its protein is CASRPTGGGYEQYF.

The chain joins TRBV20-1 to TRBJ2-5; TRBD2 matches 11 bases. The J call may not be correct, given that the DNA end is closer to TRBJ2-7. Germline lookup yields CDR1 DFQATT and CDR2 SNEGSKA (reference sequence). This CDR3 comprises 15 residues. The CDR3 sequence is CSAKPSGGPTYEQYF. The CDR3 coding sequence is TGCAGTGCTAAACCTAGCGGGGGGCCCACCTACGAGCAGTACTTC.

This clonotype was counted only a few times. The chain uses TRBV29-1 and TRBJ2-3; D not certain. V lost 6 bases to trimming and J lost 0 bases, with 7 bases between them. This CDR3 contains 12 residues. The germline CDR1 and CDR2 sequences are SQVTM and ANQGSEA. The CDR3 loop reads CSVRHSTDTQYF. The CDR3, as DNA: TGCAGCGTGAGACACAGCACAGATACGCAGTATTTT.

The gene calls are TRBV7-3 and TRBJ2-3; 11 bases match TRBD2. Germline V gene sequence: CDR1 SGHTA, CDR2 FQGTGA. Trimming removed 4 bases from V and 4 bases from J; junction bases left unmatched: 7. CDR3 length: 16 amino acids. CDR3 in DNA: TGTGCCAGCAGCTCCCTAGCGGGGGGAGGTTCAGATACGCAGTATTTT. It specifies CASSSLAGGGSDTQYF. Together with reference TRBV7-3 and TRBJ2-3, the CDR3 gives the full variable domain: GAGVSQTPSNKVTEKGKYVELRCDPISGHTALYWYRQSLGQGPEFLIYFQGTGAADDSGLPNDRFFAVRPEGSVSTLKIQRTERGDSAVYLCASSSLAGGGSDTQYFGPGTRLTVL.

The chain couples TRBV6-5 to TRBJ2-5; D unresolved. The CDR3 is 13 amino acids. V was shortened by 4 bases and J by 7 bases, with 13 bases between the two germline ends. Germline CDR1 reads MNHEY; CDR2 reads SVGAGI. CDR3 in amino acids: CASSFTTVGTQYF. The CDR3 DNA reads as TGTGCCAGCAGTTTTACGACGGTGGGGACCCAGTACTTC.

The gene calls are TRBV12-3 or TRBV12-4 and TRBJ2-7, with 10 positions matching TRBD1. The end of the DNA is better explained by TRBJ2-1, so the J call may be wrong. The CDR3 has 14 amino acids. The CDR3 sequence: CASSFGTGAYEQFF. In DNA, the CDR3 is TGTGCCAGCAGTTTCGGGACAGGGGCCTACGAGCAGTTCTTC.

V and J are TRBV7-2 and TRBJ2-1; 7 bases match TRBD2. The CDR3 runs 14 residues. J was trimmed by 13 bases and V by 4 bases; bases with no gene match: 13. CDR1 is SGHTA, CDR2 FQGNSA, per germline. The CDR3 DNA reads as TGTGCCAGCAGCTCCCTGCAACGGGGGGAGACCCAGTTCTTC. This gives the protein CASSSLQRGETQFF.

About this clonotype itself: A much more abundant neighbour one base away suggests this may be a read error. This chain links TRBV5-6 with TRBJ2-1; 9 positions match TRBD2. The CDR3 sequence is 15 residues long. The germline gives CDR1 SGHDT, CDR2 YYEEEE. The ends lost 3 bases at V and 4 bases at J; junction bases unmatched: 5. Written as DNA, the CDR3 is TGTGCCAGCAGCTGGGCTAGCGGGGTGTACAATGAGCAGTTCTTC. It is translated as CASSWASGVYNEQFF. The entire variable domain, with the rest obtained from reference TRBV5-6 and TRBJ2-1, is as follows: DAGVTQSPTHLIKTRGQQVTLRCSPKSGHDTVSWYQQALGQGPQFIFQYYEEEERQRGNFPDRFSGHQFPNYSSELNVNALLLGDSALYLCASSWASGVYNEQFFGPGTRLTVL.

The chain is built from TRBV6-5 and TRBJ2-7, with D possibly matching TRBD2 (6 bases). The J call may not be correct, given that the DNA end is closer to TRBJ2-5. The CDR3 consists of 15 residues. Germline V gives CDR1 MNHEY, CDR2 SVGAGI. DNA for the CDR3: TGTGCCAGCAGCGAGGGACTGGGCAGGATCCAGACCCAGTACTTC. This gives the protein CASSEGLGRIQTQYF.

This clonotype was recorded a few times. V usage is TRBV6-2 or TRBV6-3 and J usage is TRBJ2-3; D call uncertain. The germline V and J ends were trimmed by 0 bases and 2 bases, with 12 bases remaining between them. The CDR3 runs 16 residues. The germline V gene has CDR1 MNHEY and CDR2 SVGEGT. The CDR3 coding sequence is TGTGCCAGCAGTTACTCGTTGAGGTCCACCACAGATACGCAGTATTTT. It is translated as CASSYSLRSTTDTQYF.

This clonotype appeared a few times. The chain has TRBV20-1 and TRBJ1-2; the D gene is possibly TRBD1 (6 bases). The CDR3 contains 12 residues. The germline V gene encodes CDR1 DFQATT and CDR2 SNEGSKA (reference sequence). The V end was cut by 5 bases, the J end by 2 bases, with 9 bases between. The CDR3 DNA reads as TGCAGTGCTGAAGGACAGAACTATGGCTACACCTTC. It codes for CSAEGQNYGYTF.

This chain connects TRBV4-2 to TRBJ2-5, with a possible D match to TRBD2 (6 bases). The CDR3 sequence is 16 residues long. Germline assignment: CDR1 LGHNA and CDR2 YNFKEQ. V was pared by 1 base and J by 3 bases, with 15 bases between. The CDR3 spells CASSQGAGLQEETQYF. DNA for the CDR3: TGTGCCAGCAGCCAAGGGGCGGGGTTACAGGAAGAGACCCAGTACTTC.

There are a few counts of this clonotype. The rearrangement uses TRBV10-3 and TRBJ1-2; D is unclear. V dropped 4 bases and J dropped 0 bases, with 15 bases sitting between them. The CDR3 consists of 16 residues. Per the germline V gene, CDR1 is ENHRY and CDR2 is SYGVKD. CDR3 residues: CAISGGVELANYGYTF. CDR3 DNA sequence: TGTGCCATCAGTGGTGGCGTCGAGTTAGCTAACTATGGCTACACCTTC.

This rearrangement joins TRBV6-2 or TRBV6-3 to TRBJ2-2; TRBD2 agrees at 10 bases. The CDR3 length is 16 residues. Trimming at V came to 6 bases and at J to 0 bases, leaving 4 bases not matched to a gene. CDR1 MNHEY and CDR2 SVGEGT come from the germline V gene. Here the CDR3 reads CASSRSGGTNTGELFF. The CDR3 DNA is TGTGCCAGCAGCCGTAGCGGGGGGACGAACACCGGGGAGCTGTTTTTT.

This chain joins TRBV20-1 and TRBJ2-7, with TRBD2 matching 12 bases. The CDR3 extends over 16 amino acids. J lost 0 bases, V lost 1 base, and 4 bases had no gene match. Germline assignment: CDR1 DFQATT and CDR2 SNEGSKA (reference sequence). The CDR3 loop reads CSARGTSGGSSYEQYF. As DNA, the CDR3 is TGCAGTGCTAGAGGCACTAGCGGGGGGAGCTCCTACGAGCAGTACTTC.

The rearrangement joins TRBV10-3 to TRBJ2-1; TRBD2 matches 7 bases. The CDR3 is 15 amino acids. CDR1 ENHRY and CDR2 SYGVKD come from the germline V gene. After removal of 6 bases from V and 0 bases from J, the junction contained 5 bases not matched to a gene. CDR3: CAISPGGSSYNEQFF. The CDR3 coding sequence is TGTGCCATCAGCCCTGGCGGGAGCTCCTACAATGAGCAGTTCTTC.

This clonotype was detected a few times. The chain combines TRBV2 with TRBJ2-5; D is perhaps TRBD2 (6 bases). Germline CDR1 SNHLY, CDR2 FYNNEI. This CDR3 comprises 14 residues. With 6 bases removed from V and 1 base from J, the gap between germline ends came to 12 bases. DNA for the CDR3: TGTGCCAGCAGGGTCGGGACTGCCCAAGAGACCCAGTACTTC. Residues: CASRVGTAQETQYF. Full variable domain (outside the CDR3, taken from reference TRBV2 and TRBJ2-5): EPEVTQTPSHQVTQMGQEVILRCVPISNHLYFYWYRQILGQKVEFLVSFYNNEISEKSEIFDDQFSVERPDGSNFTLKIRSTKLEDSAMYFCASRVGTAQETQYFGPGTRLLVL.

The CDR3 sequence is CSARDGAWNEQFF. CDR3 sequence (DNA): TGCAGTGCTAGAGATGGGGCGTGGAATGAGCAGTTCTTC. This rearrangement joins TRBV20-1 to TRBJ2-1; D perhaps matches TRBD1 (5 bases). V lost 0 bases and J 7 bases, leaving 10 bases between the germline ends. There are 13 residues in the CDR3. Germline loops: CDR1 DFQATT, CDR2 SNEGSKA (reference sequence).

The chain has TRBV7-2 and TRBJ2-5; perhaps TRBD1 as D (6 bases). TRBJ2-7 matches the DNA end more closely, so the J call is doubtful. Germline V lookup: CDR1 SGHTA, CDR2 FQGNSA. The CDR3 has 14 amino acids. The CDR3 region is CASSLQGRMYEQYF. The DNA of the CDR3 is TGTGCCAGCAGCCTGCAGGGGAGAATGTACGAGCAGTACTTC.

The chain's CDR3 is CASSVRTGASLSGGYTF. The CDR3 DNA reads TGTGCCAGCAGCGTCCGGACAGGCGCAAGTCTAAGCGGTGGCTACACCTTC. This chain links TRBV3-1 with TRBJ1-2; 7 bases match TRBD1. V was clipped by 5 bases and J by 7 bases; unmatched bases: 19. Germline V CDR1 and CDR2: LGHDT, YNNKEL (reference sequence). CDR3 length: 17 amino acids.

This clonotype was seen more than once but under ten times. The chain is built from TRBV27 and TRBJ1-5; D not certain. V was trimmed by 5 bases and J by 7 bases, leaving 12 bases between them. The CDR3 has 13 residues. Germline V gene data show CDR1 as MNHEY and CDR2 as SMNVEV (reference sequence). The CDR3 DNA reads TGTGCCAGCAGTGTCGGTAGTCGGCAGCCCCAGCATTTT. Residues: CASSVGSRQPQHF.

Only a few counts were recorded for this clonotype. CDR3 nucleotide sequence: TGCGCCAGCAGGTCGGAGAGGACAGGGAGGGCAGATGAGCAGTTCTTC. This codes for CASRSERTGRADEQFF. The chain employs TRBV5-1 and TRBJ2-1, with TRBD1 as a possible D gene (8 bases). There are 16 residues in the CDR3. Deletions cut 5 bases from V and 8 bases from J, with 23 bases between. CDR1 and CDR2 (germline): SGHRS, YFSETQ.

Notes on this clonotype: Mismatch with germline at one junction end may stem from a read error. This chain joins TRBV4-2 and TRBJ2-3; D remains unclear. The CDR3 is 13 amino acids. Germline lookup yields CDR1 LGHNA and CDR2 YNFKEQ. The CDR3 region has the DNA TGTGCCAGCAGTCCAAGATTGAGAGATATGCAGTATTTT. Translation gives CASSPRLRDMQYF.

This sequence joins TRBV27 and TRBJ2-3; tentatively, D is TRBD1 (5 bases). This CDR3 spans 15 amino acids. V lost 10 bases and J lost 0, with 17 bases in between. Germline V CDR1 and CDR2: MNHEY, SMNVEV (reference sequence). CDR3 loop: CATHRTSTSTDTQYF. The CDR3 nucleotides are TGTGCCACCCACAGGACCTCCACTAGCACAGATACGCAGTATTTT.

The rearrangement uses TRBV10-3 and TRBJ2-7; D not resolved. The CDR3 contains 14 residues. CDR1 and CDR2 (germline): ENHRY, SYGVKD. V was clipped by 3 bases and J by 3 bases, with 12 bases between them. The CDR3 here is CAISELGLVYEQYF. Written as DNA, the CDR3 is TGTGCCATCAGTGAACTGGGCCTAGTCTACGAGCAGTACTTC.

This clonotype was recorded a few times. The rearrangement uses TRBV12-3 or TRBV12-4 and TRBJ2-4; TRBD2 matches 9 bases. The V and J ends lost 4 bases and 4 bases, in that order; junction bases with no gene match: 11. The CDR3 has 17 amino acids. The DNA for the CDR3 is TGTGCCAGCAGTTCCTTGGGGAGTAGCGGGGGAAAAAACATTCAGTACTTC. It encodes CASSSLGSSGGKNIQYF.

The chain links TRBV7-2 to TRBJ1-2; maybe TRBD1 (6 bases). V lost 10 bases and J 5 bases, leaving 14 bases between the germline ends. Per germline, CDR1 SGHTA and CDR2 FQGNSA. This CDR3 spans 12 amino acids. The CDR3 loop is CATEERGYGYTF. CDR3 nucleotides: TGTGCCACCGAGGAGAGGGGGTATGGCTACACCTTC.

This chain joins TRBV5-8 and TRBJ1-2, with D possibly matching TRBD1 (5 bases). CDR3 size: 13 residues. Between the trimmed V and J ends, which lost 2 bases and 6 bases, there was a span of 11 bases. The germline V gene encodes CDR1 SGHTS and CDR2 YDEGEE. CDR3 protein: CASSLKGRDGYTF. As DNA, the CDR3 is TGTGCCAGCAGCTTAAAGGGGCGGGATGGCTACACCTTC.

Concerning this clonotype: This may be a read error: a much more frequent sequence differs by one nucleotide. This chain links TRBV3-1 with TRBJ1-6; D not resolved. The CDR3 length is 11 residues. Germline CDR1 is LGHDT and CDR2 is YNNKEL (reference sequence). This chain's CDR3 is CVSSQDSPLHF. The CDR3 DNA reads TGTGTCAGCAGCCAAGATTCACCCCTCCACTTT.

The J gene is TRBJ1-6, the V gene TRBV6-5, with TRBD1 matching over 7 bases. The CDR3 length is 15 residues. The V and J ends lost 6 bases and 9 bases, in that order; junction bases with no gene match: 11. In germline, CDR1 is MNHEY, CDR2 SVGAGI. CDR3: CASSRQGGRSSPLHF. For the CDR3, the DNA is TGTGCCAGCAGCCGACAGGGCGGTCGGAGTTCACCCCTCCACTTT.

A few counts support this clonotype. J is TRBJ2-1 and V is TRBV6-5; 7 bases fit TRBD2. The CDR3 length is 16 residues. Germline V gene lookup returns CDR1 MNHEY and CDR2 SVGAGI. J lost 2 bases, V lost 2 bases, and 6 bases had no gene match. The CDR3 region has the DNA TGTGCCAGCAGTTACCGACGTGGGGGGGCCTACAATGAGCAGTTCTTC. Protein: CASSYRRGGAYNEQFF.

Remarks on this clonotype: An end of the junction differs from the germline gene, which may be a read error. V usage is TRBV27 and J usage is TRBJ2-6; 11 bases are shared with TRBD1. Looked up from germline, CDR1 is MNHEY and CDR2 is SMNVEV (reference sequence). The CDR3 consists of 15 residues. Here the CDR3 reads CASSLGGTGGRVLTF. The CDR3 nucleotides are TGTGCCAGCAGTTTAGGGGGGACAGGGGGACGCGTCCTGACTTTT.